This T cell receptor beta chain derives from a study of T cells in Graves' hyperthyroidism and ophthalmopathy. The ends were cut back, 7 bases at V and 7 bases at J, with 9 bases in the middle. Germline V gives CDR1 SQVTM, CDR2 ANQGSEA. The CDR3 is made up of 10 amino acids. Authors of the study amplified TCR beta CDR3 regions from RNA transcripts. When the TCR CDR3 underwent first-round RT-PCR, the HTBI primer set was used. MiXCR, applied by TCRdb to the multiplex PCR reads, yields one record per CDR3 protein. The table records roughly 580,000 distinct CDR3 sequences, about half of them present only once. This clonotype occurred a few times.

The specimen was peripheral blood or thyroid tissue (not recorded which). The rearrangement links TRBV29-1 to TRBJ2-3; D is ambiguous. The clonotype originates from a woman aged 18 to 35 with Graves' hyperthyroidism. The CDR3 here is CSGLTYTQYF. For the CDR3, the DNA is TGCAGCGGACTGACCTATACGCAGTATTTT.